This T cell receptor beta chain is from a study of T cells in Graves' hyperthyroidism and ophthalmopathy. Study background: The initial diagnosis was the point when peripheral blood was collected, ahead of any treatment.

This clonotype was recorded many times. The TCR beta CDR3 regions underwent amplification using RNA transcripts as the source. A first-round RT-PCR of the TCR CDR3 used the HTBI primer set. TCRdb called the multiplex PCR reads again in MiXCR, with one record for every CDR3 protein. The data show 450,000 to 650,000 distinct CDR3 sequences, under 20% seen once. Those patients with uncontrolled infection, other autoimmune disease, pregnancy or lactation were excluded. Clinical symptoms, serum thyroxine and TRAb, thyroid ultrasound and orbital computed tomography were used for the diagnoses. PBMCs stemmed from 8.5 to 10 ml fresh peripheral blood. J lost 2 bases, V lost 4 bases, and 10 bases had no gene match. This CDR3 is built from 16 residues. The germline V gene encodes CDR1 SGHRS and CDR2 YFSETQ.

This receptor was taken from a woman aged 18-29 years with Graves' ophthalmopathy. Input material: blood. The chain links TRBV5-1 to TRBJ2-7, with 9 bases that match TRBD2. The CDR3 is CASSHLGREGPYEQYF. The CDR3 DNA reads TGCGCCAGCAGCCATTTAGGGCGGGAGGGCCCCTACGAGCAGTACTTC.